The present entry profiles one T cell receptor beta chain with its context. Trimming cost V 3 bases and J 8 bases, with 12 bases left between them. CDR1 is KGHDR and CDR2 is SFDVKD in the germline V gene. The CDR3 is 13 amino acids. Libraries were prepared by immunoSEQ multiplex PCR; TCRdb keeps only in-frame clonotypes and omits some of them. Of 130,000 or so clones listed, around 86% were seen once; the top ten hold over 7.5%. The sample originates from a study of blood T cell repertoires in COVID-19. The clonotype was recovered from a woman aged 60 to 75 with active or convalescent COVID-19. The rearrangement links TRBV24-1 to TRBJ1-2; D is possibly TRBD1 (5 bases). The sample was peripheral blood. In DNA form, the CDR3 reads TGTGCCACCAGTGATCGGGGGTGGAGGGGCTACACCTTC. The encoded protein is CATSDRGWRGYTF.